The clone carrying this T cell receptor (beta chain) was detected many times. Its antigen is not identified. The CDR3 is made up of 13 amino acids. V lost 4 bases, J lost 5 bases, and 9 bases lay in between. CDR1 SGHRS and CDR2 YFSETQ come from the germline V gene. Graves' hyperthyroidism was deemed stable absent ophthalmopathy progression within 18 months. Amplified regions were TCR beta CDR3 sequences from RNA transcripts. HTBI primers were used for first-round RT-PCR of the TCR CDR3. TCRdb re-called the multiplex PCR reads with MiXCR, one entry per CDR3 protein. The table records over 90,000 distinct CDR3 sequences, roughly 50% of them present only once. The data are from a study of T cells in Graves' hyperthyroidism and ophthalmopathy. Study-level findings and limits: Within blood appeared most thyroid clonotypes that had expanded above 0.001.

The sequence was collected from a middle-aged man with Graves' hyperthyroidism. V and J are TRBV5-1 and TRBJ2-2; unclear D gene. Sequencing was carried out using blood. CDR3 sequence (DNA): TGCGCCAGCAGCCTAACAGAGACCGGGGAGCTGTTTTTT. Protein sequence: CASSLTETGELFF.